This TCR beta chain was identified in a study of shared T cell receptors in the human thymus. Produced via immunoSEQ multiplex PCR; TCRdb's table is partial and in-frame only. The sample lists about 710,000 clones; around 87% were seen once. Between the trimmed V and J ends, which lost 1 base and 1 base, there was a span of 8 bases. This CDR3 contains 15 residues. The sample was also linked to a second study, of human thymus T cells. That investigation notes: Donors were healthy Finnish infants having corrective surgery for congenital heart defects. Thymus specimens were resections from corrective heart surgery. Gene usage (both V and J) appeared biased in thymic and blood repertoires. Highly overlapping thymic repertoires among unrelated individuals were reported in related research.

The sample taken for sequencing was thymocytes. The chain recombines TRBV23-1 with TRBJ2-1; possible D gene TRBD2, 5 bases. TRBV23-1 is an ORF for which the function is uncertain. The sequence came from a boy under two years old with a congenital heart defect. CDR3 sequence reads: CASSQYWESYNEQFF. The CDR3 nucleotides are TGCGCCAGCAGTCAATATTGGGAGTCCTACAATGAGCAGTTCTTC.